Below, 5 T cell receptor beta chains from the same sample are listed, as sequenced in a study of T cells in Graves' hyperthyroidism and ophthalmopathy. Template material for amplifying TCR beta CDR3 regions consisted of RNA transcripts. RT-PCR in the first round (using the HTBI primer set) targeted the TCR CDR3. TCRdb re-derived calls from the multiplex PCR reads in MiXCR, one entry per CDR3 protein. The sample has fewer than 200,000 distinct CDR3 sequences, over 15% seen once. The sequenced material came from blood. The receptor source for this set is a woman in her forties or fifties with Graves' hyperthyroidism.

Many counts were recorded for this clonotype. The chain joins TRBV19 to TRBJ1-1; 9 bases are a match to TRBD1. V gave up 5 bases and J gave up 3 bases; unmatched junction bases: 7. The CDR3 spans 15 residues. Germline V lookup: CDR1 LNHDA, CDR2 SQIVND (reference sequence). The chain's CDR3 is CASSPGTGLDTEAFF. The CDR3, as DNA: TGTGCCAGTAGTCCCGGGACAGGGTTGGACACTGAAGCTTTCTTT.

Ten or more counts support this clonotype. V usage is TRBV27 and J usage is TRBJ1-5; D is unresolved. V was trimmed by 5 bases and J by 1 base, leaving 18 bases between them. The length of the CDR3 is 17 residues. CDR1 is MNHEY, CDR2 SMNVEV, per germline (reference sequence). For the CDR3, the DNA is TGTGCCAGCAGTCCTTATCACTCCCCAGGCAGCAATCAGCCCCAGCATTTT. Its protein is CASSPYHSPGSNQPQHF.

At least ten counts were recorded for this clonotype. The chain joins TRBV20-1 to TRBJ2-7; D uncertain. The CDR3 sequence is 13 residues long. V was cut by 2 bases and J by 3 bases, with 11 bases left in between. CDR1 and CDR2 from the germline V gene are DFQATT and SNEGSKA (reference sequence). The DNA for the CDR3 is TGCAGTGCTAGAACCGACACGAACTACGAGCAGTACTTC. Encoded protein: CSARTDTNYEQYF.

The rearrangement uses TRBV12-3 or TRBV12-4 and TRBJ1-5; D not certain. V gave up 0 bases and J gave up 2 bases, with 8 bases separating them. This CDR3 contains 15 residues. CDR3 region: CASSLAGFGNQPQHF. As DNA, the CDR3 is TGTGCCAGCAGTTTAGCCGGGTTTGGCAATCAGCCCCAGCATTTT.

The chain has TRBV7-2 and TRBJ2-7; TRBD2 agrees at 9 bases. In germline, CDR1 is SGHTA, CDR2 FQGNSA. The CDR3 consists of 16 residues. The trim removed 4 bases at V and 0 bases at J, leaving 7 bases unmatched. The CDR3 is CASSSARTSVSYEQYF. CDR3 nucleotide sequence: TGTGCCAGCAGCTCAGCAAGGACTAGCGTCTCCTACGAGCAGTACTTC.